These T cell receptor beta chains were read from a single sample in a study of cytomegalovirus exposure and HLA in healthy donors. Sequenced by immunoSEQ multiplex PCR; TCRdb stores in-frame clones only, minus some. Of about 170,000 clones listed, 62% are singletons. Sample: PBMCs. The receptors here all came from a man aged 40-49 years in good health and CMV-seronegative. Both conserved end residues are part of each CDR3. A D gene is named only where the DNA matches it firmly. The listing skips clone size in some rows; elsewhere it reads once, few, many or a size class.

j_call d_call clone_size v_call cdr3_nt cdr3_aa
TRBJ2-3 NA NA TRBV5-8 TGTGCCAGCAGCGAAGGTGGGCCCACAGATACGCAGTATTTT CASSEGGPTDTQYF
TRBJ1-6 NA NA TRBV4-1 TGCGCCAGCAGCCAAGATGCGGCAGGGCTTGTATCACCCCTCCACTTT CASSQDAAGLVSPLHF
TRBJ2-3 TRBD2 NA TRBV19 TGTGCCAGTAGTATACGGACTAGCGGGAGACCAGATACGCAGTATTTT CASSIRTSGRPDTQYF
TRBJ1-1 NA NA TRBV7-2 TGTGCCAGCAGCTTAACTTCCGCGGGAATGAACACTGAAGCTTTCTTT CASSLTSAGMNTEAFF
TRBJ2-7 NA NA TRBV5-1 TGCGCCAGCAGCTTGGCCGGGAGCTCCTACGAGCAGTACTTC CASSLAGSSYEQYF
TRBJ1-1 TRBD1 NA TRBV7-9 TGTGCCAGCAGCGAAACAGGGGAAAACACTGAAGCTTTCTTT CASSETGENTEAFF
TRBJ2-3 NA NA TRBV5-4 TGTGCCACTAGAGCGATGACTGACGCCGAAAATACGCAGTATTTT CATRAMTDAENTQYF
TRBJ2-7 TRBD2 NA TRBV4-2 TGTGCCAGCAGCCAAGGGCTAGCGGGGGCGTCCTACGAGCAGTACTTC CASSQGLAGASYEQYF
TRBJ1-1 TRBD1 few TRBV7-9 TGTGCCAGTCACAGGGGGCTACTGAACACTGAAGCTTTCTTT CASHRGLLNTEAFF
TRBJ2-7 TRBD1 few TRBV4-3 TGCGCCAGCAGCCAGTCCAAGCGAGGGACAGGAACCTACGAGCAGTACTTC CASSQSKRGTGTYEQYF
TRBJ1-1 NA NA TRBV5-1 TGCGCCAGCAGCATCTACGGACTTGGGGACACTGAAGCTTTCTTT CASSIYGLGDTEAFF
TRBJ1-1 NA NA TRBV29-1 TGCAGCGTTGAACGGGTCGGTGGAGCTTTCTTT CSVERVGGAFF
TRBJ1-5 TRBD1 NA TRBV6-1 TGTGCCAGCAGTTATGGGGACAGTATTGATTTT CASSYGDSIDF
TRBJ1-4 NA NA TRBV2 TGTGCCAGCAGGCGGCAGTACAATGAAAAACTGTTTTTT CASRRQYNEKLFF
TRBJ2-7 TRBD1 NA TRBV9 TGTGCCAGCAGCGTCGAAGCGGACAGGGTATCCTACGAGCAGTACTTC CASSVEADRVSYEQYF
TRBJ1-2 TRBD1 once TRBV4-3 TGCGCCAGCAGCCCGGGACAGGGGAAGAGTTATGGCTACACCTTC CASSPGQGKSYGYTF
TRBJ2-3 TRBD2 NA TRBV7-7 TGTGCTAGCAGCTCGGGACTAGCGGGATCAGATACGCAGTATTTT CASSSGLAGSDTQYF
TRBJ1-3 NA once TRBV4-2 TGTGCCAGCAGCCAAGGAGGGTCTCCCTCTGGAAACACCATATATTTT CASSQGGSPSGNTIYF
TRBJ2-7 TRBD1 NA TRBV7-9 TGTGCCAGCAGCTCCACCAGGACAGGCGCGTACGAGCAGTACTTC CASSSTRTGAYEQYF
TRBJ2-2 NA NA TRBV5-1 TGCGCCAGCAGCTTGGAAGGGGGTGGTAACACCGGGGAGCTGTTTTTT CASSLEGGGNTGELFF
TRBJ2-2 NA NA TRBV11-3 TGTGCCAGCAGCTTACTAACTTCCGGGGAGCTGTTTTTT CASSLLTSGELFF
TRBJ2-6 TRBD2 NA TRBV29-1 TGCAGCGTTGAAGATTCACCGGGGCGGGAGTCACCGCACTCTGGGGCCAACGTCCTGACTTTC CSVEDSPGRESPHSGANVLTF
TRBJ1-1 NA NA TRBV6-4 TGTGCCAGCAGTGCACAGATGAACACTGAAGCTTTCTTT CASSAQMNTEAFF